This entry features one T cell receptor (beta chain) sequence. The data were obtained in a study of blood T cell repertoires in COVID-19. As for the study in general: The origin of the acute and convalescent COVID-19 samples was the United States, Italy and Spain. In each case, the material was cDNA or gDNA derived from T cells, B-cell-depleted T cells, or PBMCs.

The CDR3 is made up of 15 amino acids. Germline assignment: CDR1 SGHTA and CDR2 FQGNSA. The trim removed 3 bases at V and 5 bases at J, leaving 5 bases unmatched. Repertoires were generated with immunoSEQ multiplex PCR, while TCRdb's copy carries only in-frame clones and drops some. The sample carries about 16,000 clones, around 89% recorded once. This clonotype was sampled from a human donor in a cohort sampled during active COVID-19. What was sequenced was peripheral blood. The chain uses TRBV7-2 and TRBJ2-1, with 9 bases lining up with TRBD2. The CDR3 nucleotides read TGTGCCAGCAGCTTTCGAGCGGGGGGTCACAATGAGCAGTTCTTC. Amino acid sequence: CASSFRAGGHNEQFF.